This T cell receptor (beta chain) was sequenced for a study of identical twins. General study points: Twin pairs' shared out-of-frame alpha sequences were enriched in low generation probability. Zero-insertion findings could be partly confounded by invariant cells (MAIT and iNKT cells). Reduced insertions were recorded for abundant cord blood beta clonotypes, with no such pattern in memory repertoires.

This CDR3 has 16 amino acids. V shed 1 base and J shed 4 bases, with 13 bases lying between them. The germline V gene has CDR1 MNHNS and CDR2 SASEGT. This clonotype has only a few counts. What it binds is not known. Template switching added a universal primer site; cDNA carried unique molecular identifiers. Each CDR3 protein gets one entry after TCRdb re-called the 5' RACE reads with MiXCR. Of around 960,000 distinct CDR3 sequences listed, approximately 13% were seen once; the top ten hold around 1.5%. This same sample was also taken into another study, of yellow fever vaccine responses in identical twins.

Sequenced input: PBMCs. The origin of this receptor is a woman aged 18-35 years in good health. V is TRBV6-1 and J is TRBJ1-4, with D possibly TRBD1 on 5 matching bases. The CDR3 region is CASSEGKDRVNEKLFF. The CDR3 DNA reads TGTGCCAGCAGTGAAGGGAAAGACAGAGTTAATGAAAAACTGTTTTTT.